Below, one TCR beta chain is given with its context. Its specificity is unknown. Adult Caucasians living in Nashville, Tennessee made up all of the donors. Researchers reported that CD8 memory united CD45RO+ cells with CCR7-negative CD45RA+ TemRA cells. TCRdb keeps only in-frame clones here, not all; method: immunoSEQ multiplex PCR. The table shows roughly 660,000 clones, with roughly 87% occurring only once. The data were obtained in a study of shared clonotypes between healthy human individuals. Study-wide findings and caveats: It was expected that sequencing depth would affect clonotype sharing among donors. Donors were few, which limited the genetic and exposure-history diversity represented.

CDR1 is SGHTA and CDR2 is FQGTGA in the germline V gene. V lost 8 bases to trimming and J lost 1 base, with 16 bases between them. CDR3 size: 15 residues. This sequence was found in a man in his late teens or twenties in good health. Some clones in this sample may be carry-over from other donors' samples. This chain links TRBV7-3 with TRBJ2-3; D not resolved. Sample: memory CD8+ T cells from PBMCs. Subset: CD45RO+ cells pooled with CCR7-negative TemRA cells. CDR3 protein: CASVRRPGGTDTQYF. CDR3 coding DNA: TGTGCCAGCGTTAGACGTCCGGGCGGCACAGATACGCAGTATTTT.